The T cell receptor beta chain under discussion was sequenced for a study of T cell clones after liver transplantation. Overall study context: Post-transplant blood was tracked for graft-donor-reactive T cell clones identified in a pre-transplant mixed lymphocyte reaction. As an antigen-independent comparator, third-party-reactive TCRbeta sequences came from pre-transplant mixed lymphocyte reactions.

Study-level points and caveats: Low donor cell numbers restricted donor-reactive repertoire measurement in a couple of subjects. In most of the 8 subjects, circulating graft-donor-reactive CD4 TCRbeta sequences fell significantly after transplant.

Of note for this clone: Its antigen is unidentified.

The assay was immunoSEQ multiplex PCR, and TCRdb's table has in-frame clones only and misses some. The top ten hold 0.95% to 1% of the sample, which has 65,000 to 70,000 clones, roughly 92% seen once. With V trimmed by 0 bases and J by 0 bases, 14 bases remained unmatched. The CDR3 consists of 20 residues. Germline CDR1 is LGHNA and CDR2 is YNFKEQ. Sequenced material: CD4+ T cells from blood, taken less than 26 months after liver transplant. This TCR was recovered from a human patient who received a liver transplant. Certain T cells may be donor cells from the graft. This chain joins TRBV4-2 and TRBJ2-7; 10 nucleotides line up with TRBD2. The CDR3 bases are TGTGCCAGCAGCCAAGACAAAGGGCCTCTGACTAGCGGGCCCTCCTACGAGCAGTACTTC. This gives the protein CASSQDKGPLTSGPSYEQYF.